These 13 T cell receptor beta chains share one sample of origin, sequenced in a study of liver allograft versus peripheral blood T cells. Looking at the study overall: Liver transplant recipients had T cell receptor repertoires compared between transplanted liver and peripheral blood.

MiXCR, applied by TCRdb to the reads, yields one record per CDR3 protein. Of under 5,000 distinct CDR3 sequences listed, 11% to 15% are singletons. These TCRs come from a human patient who had a liver transplant. Some T cells may be supplied by the graft donor.

DNA for the CDR3: TGCGCCAGCAGCTTTGGCATGATTTCGGAGACCCAGTACTTC. Encoded protein: CASSFGMISETQYF. The chain is built from TRBV5-1 and TRBJ2-5; no clear D. The CDR3 consists of 14 residues. Looked up from germline, CDR1 is SGHRS and CDR2 is YFSETQ. V was trimmed by 2 bases and J by 5 bases, leaving 13 bases between them.

This clonotype has ten or more counts. The gene calls are TRBV20-1 and TRBJ2-5; 10 nucleotides line up with TRBD1. CDR3 size: 19 residues. CDR1 DFQATT and CDR2 SNEGSKA come from the germline V gene (reference sequence). V lost 0 bases to trimming and J lost 1 base; unmatched junction nucleotides: 14. CDR3 loop: CSARDPRDRGPIFQETQYF. The DNA for the CDR3 is TGCAGTGCTAGAGATCCACGTGACAGGGGGCCCATTTTCCAAGAGACCCAGTACTTC.

By share, this clonotype ranks as medium-sized. The V gene is TRBV20-1, the J gene TRBJ2-7, with D possibly matching TRBD1 (6 bases). The CDR3 has 14 residues. Trimming pared 6 bases from V and 5 bases from J, leaving 20 bases between. In germline, CDR1 is DFQATT, CDR2 SNEGSKA (reference sequence). Here the CDR3 reads CSANVIDRMNEQYF. The CDR3 region has the DNA TGCAGTGCAAACGTTATCGACAGGATGAACGAGCAGTACTTC.

By its share, this clonotype is medium-sized (0.01 to 0.1%). The chain carries TRBV9 and TRBJ1-1; D call uncertain. In germline, CDR1 is SGDLS, CDR2 YYNGEE. The V and J ends lost 4 bases and 1 base respectively, with 11 bases between them. The CDR3 is 14 residues long. CDR3 protein: CASSIGDKNTEAFF. CDR3 coding DNA: TGTGCCAGCAGCATCGGAGACAAGAACACTGAAGCTTTCTTT.

This clonotype is classed as medium-sized (0.01 to 0.1%). V gene TRBV27 combines with J gene TRBJ2-7; possibly TRBD2 for D (6 bases). CDR3 length: 13 residues. Germline V lookup: CDR1 MNHEY, CDR2 SMNVEV (reference sequence). V gave up 3 bases and J gave up 3 bases, with 9 bases separating them. Written as DNA, the CDR3 is TGTGCCAGCAGTTTCGGGGGAAGCTACGAGCAGTACTTC. Its translation: CASSFGGSYEQYF.

In the case of this clonotype: A much larger clone sits a single nucleotide away, making a read error possible. The chain has TRBV6-5 and TRBJ2-7; TRBD1 matches 9 bases. The CDR3 extends over 14 amino acids. Germline loops: CDR1 MNHEY, CDR2 SVGAGI. CDR3 nucleotide sequence: TGTGCCAGCAGGACCGGGACAGGGTTATACGAGCAGAACTTC. Its protein product is CASRTGTGLYEQNF.

At least ten counts were recorded for this clonotype. V usage is TRBV5-5 and J usage is TRBJ1-4; D not certain. The CDR3 covers 15 residues. Germline values: CDR1 SGHKS, CDR2 YYEKEE (reference sequence). V gave up 2 bases and J gave up 8 bases, with 16 bases separating them. Here the CDR3 reads CASSFFLGGVEKLFF. As DNA, the CDR3 is TGTGCCAGCAGCTTTTTCCTGGGCGGAGTCGAAAAACTGTTTTTT.

By its share, this clonotype is medium-sized. The V gene is TRBV6-6, the J gene TRBJ2-7; 7 nucleotides match TRBD1. The length of the CDR3 is 14 residues. Trimming cost V 7 bases and J 1 base; bases outside gene matches: 7. CDR1 is MNHNY, CDR2 SVGAGI, per germline (reference sequence). The chain's CDR3 is CASTPTGMSYEQYF. The CDR3 region has the DNA TGTGCCAGCACCCCGACAGGGATGTCCTACGAGCAGTACTTC.

This clonotype is labeled as medium-sized. CDR3 DNA sequence: TGTGCCAGCATCCCTGGCTCCGGGGAGCTGTTTTTT. Amino acids: CASIPGSGELFF. J is TRBJ2-2 and V is TRBV12-3 or TRBV12-4; D uncertain. Trimming took off 7 bases at V and 6 bases at J, with 9 bases between the two ends. This CDR3 comprises 12 residues.

This clonotype is labeled as medium-sized. This chain connects TRBV7-2 to TRBJ1-5; D perhaps matches TRBD1 (5 bases). The ends were cut back, 4 bases at V and 3 bases at J, with 13 bases in the middle. The CDR3 covers 15 residues. In germline, CDR1 is SGHTA, CDR2 FQGNSA. DNA of the CDR3: TGTGCCAGCAGCTGGGGATTTGGGGCCAATCAGCCCCAGCATTTT. Encoded protein: CASSWGFGANQPQHF.

This clonotype was detected a few times. This chain connects TRBV20-1 to TRBJ2-1; no firm D call. Germline V gene data show CDR1 as DFQATT and CDR2 as SNEGSKA (reference sequence). The CDR3 extends over 13 amino acids. Trimming stripped 1 base from V and 7 bases from J, with 11 bases between. CDR3 sequence reads: CSARGVRWNEQFF. The CDR3 DNA reads TGCAGTGCTAGAGGCGTACGGTGGAATGAGCAGTTCTTC.

This clonotype was found many times. V gene TRBV6-2 or TRBV6-3 combines with J gene TRBJ1-1; D perhaps matches TRBD1 (5 bases). CDR1 MNHEY and CDR2 SVGEGT come from the germline V gene. CDR3 size: 15 residues. Deletions cut 5 bases from V and 6 bases from J, with 19 bases between. CDR3 sequence: CASSGGEGQGAEAFF. In DNA, the CDR3 is TGTGCCAGCAGTGGAGGGGAGGGGCAAGGTGCTGAAGCTTTCTTT.

This clonotype has at least ten counts. The genes are TRBV20-1 and TRBJ2-5; TRBD1 agrees at 8 bases. This CDR3 has 13 amino acids. Germline V gene lookup returns CDR1 DFQATT and CDR2 SNEGSKA (reference sequence). V gave up 5 bases and J gave up 5 bases; unmatched junction bases: 7. The CDR3 region has the DNA TGCAGTGCTTCACAGGGGGGCGCGGAGACCCAGTACTTC. Encoded protein: CSASQGGAETQYF.